This TCR beta chain was observed in a study of cytomegalovirus exposure and HLA in healthy donors. PCR involved 60 Vbeta and 13 Jbeta primers. Sequencing was performed with immunoSEQ multiplex PCR; in TCRdb, only in-frame clones are kept and a portion is missing. The repertoire holds more than 200,000 clones, roughly 84% seen once, with 1.2% to 1.5% in the top ten. The study's findings and limits: Later on, a genetic analysis was performed. It linked a missense variant in DCLRE1C with V- and J-gene trimming of TCR beta. Most CMV-associated TCR beta chains appeared HLA-restricted in a later analysis. Sequencing had likely introduced a cluster of highly shared sequence variants as an artifact.

Deletions cut 5 bases from V and 3 bases from J, with 17 bases between. From germline, CDR1 is SEHNR and CDR2 FQNEAQ (reference sequence). CDR3 length: 15 residues. When sampled, the donors appeared nominally healthy, though they likely had unrecorded immune exposures. Notes on this clone: Its antigen is currently unknown.

The source of this sequence is a girl between 5 and 17 years old in good health and CMV-seronegative. Sequencing used PBMCs. The chain uses TRBV7-9 and TRBJ2-7; possible D gene TRBD2, 5 bases. The CDR3 bases are TGTGCCAGCAGCCCCGGGGTAAGGGCCCTCTACGAGCAGTACTTC. It translates to CASSPGVRALYEQYF.